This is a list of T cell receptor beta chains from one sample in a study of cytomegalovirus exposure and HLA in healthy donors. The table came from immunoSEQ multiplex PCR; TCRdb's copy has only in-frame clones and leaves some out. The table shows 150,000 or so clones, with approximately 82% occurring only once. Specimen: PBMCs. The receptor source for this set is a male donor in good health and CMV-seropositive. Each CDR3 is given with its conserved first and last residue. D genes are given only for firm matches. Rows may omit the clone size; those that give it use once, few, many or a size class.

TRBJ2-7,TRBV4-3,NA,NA,TGCGCCAGCAGCCAAGACAGGACCGGACTCTACGAGCAGTACTTC,CASSQDRTGLYEQYF
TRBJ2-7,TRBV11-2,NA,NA,TGTGCCAGCAGCGCCCGGGACAACCGCTACGAGCAGTACTTC,CASSARDNRYEQYF
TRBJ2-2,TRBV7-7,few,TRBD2,TGTGCCAGCAGCCCAGGACTAGCGGCCGGGGAGCTGTTTTTT,CASSPGLAAGELFF
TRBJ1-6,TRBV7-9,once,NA,TGTGCCACCAGCGGTGAGCCGGATAATTCACCCCTCCACTTT,CATSGEPDNSPLHF
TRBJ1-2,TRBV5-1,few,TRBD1,TGCGCCAGCAGCATACTACCGGGACAGGGCCTCAACTATGGCTACACCTTC,CASSILPGQGLNYGYTF
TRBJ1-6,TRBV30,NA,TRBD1,TGTGCCTGGACTGGACAGGGAAATTCACCCCTCCACTTT,CAWTGQGNSPLHF
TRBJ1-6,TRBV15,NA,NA,TGTGCCACCAGCAGCAACAGGGATGTTCAACCCCTCCACTTT,CATSSNRDVQPLHF
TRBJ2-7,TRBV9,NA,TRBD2,TGTGCCAGCAGCGCCTCTAGCGGGAGAACCTACGAGCAGTACTTC,CASSASSGRTYEQYF
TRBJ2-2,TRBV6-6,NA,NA,TGTGCCAGCAGCCGCCGACTAGCGAACACCGGGGAGCTGTTTTTT,CASSRRLANTGELFF
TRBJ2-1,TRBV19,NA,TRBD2,TGTGCCAGTAGTAGTTGGGCGGGACTAGCGGGGGTCAATGAGCAGTTCTTC,CASSSWAGLAGVNEQFF
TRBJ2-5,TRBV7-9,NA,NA,TGTGCCAGCAGCCCGGGGGACGATGAGAGGAAGACCCAGTACTTC,CASSPGDDERKTQYF
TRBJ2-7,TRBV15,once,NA,TGTGCCACCAGGCATGGTGGAGGGCCAACCTACGAGCAGTACTTC,CATRHGGGPTYEQYF
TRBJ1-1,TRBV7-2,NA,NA,TGTGCCAGCAGCCTCCCAGTCTTTGGCACTGAAGCTTTCTTT,CASSLPVFGTEAFF
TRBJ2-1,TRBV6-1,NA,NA,TGTGCCAGCAGAATATACTCCACTGCCTACAATGAGCAGTTCTTC,CASRIYSTAYNEQFF
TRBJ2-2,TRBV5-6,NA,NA,TGTGCCAGCAGATATGGACAGATCACCGGGGAGCTGTTTTTT,CASRYGQITGELFF
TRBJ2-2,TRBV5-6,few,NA,TGTGCCAGCAGCTTGTACGCGGGACGCCCGGGTAGTAGCACCGGGGAGCTGTTTTTT,CASSLYAGRPGSSTGELFF
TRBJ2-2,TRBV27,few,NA,TGTGCCAGCTCCTGGGGGATTGGGGGCTACATGTTTTTT,CASSWGIGGYMFF
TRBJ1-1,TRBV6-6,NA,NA,TGTGCCAGCACCCCCGGGGGGGCCCTAACTGAAGCTTTCTTT,CASTPGGALTEAFF
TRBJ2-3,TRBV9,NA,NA,TGTGCCAGCAGCGTAGGGCGGGGAAGCACAGATACGCAGTATTTT,CASSVGRGSTDTQYF
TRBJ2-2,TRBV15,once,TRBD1,TGTGCCACCAGCAGAGTTACAGGGGTTAGCACCGGGGAGCTGTTTTTT,CATSRVTGVSTGELFF
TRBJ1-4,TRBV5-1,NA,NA,TGCGCCAGCAGCTCGGAGGGGGGGTTGGGCGAAAAACTGTTTTTT,CASSSEGGLGEKLFF
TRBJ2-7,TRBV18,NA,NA,TGTGCCAGCTCATCGGACCAGGGCTACGAGCAGTACTTC,CASSSDQGYEQYF
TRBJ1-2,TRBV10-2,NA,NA,TGCGCCAGCAGTGAGGGCCGGGGGGGCCGCGGGTATGGCTACACCTTC,CASSEGRGGRGYGYTF
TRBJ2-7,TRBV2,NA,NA,TGTGCCAGCAGCGAGCGGTCCTACTACGAGCAGTACTTC,CASSERSYYEQYF
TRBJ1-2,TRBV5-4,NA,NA,TGTGCCAGCAGCTTGGCACTAGGACCCCTGGGCTACACCTTC,CASSLALGPLGYTF
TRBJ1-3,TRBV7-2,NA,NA,TGTGCCAGCAGTCAACAGGTTTTGGGAAACACCATATATTTT,CASSQQVLGNTIYF
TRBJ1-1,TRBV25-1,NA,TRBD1,TGTGCCAGCAGACAGGGGGCTCGCACTGAAGCTTTCTTT,CASRQGARTEAFF
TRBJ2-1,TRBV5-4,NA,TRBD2,TGTGCCAGCAGCTTGGGGACTAGCGGGGGCAGCTCCTACAATGAGCAGTTCTTC,CASSLGTSGGSSYNEQFF
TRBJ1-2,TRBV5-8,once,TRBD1,TGTGCCAGCAGTAGACAGGGTCCCAACTATGGCTACACCTTC,CASSRQGPNYGYTF
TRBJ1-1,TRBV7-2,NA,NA,TGTGCCAGCAGCCCTGCGCGTCGGCGGAAAATAACTGAAGCTTTCTTT,CASSPARRRKITEAFF
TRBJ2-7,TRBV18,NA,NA,TGTGCCAGCCTAGACAGGTCCTCCTACGAGCAGTACTTC,CASLDRSSYEQYF
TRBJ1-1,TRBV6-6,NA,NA,TGTGCCAGCAGTTACTCAGGAGCGAACACTGAAGCTTTCTTT,CASSYSGANTEAFF
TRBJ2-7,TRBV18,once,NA,TGTGCCAGCTCACCACCGATTCGAGACAGGCCCTACGAGCAGTACTTC,CASSPPIRDRPYEQYF
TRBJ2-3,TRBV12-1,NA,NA,TGTGCCAGCAGCTATCTAGCGGGAGGGCCGTTCGGGGCAGATACGCAGTATTTT,CASSYLAGGPFGADTQYF
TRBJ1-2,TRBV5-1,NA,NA,TGCGCCAGCAGCTCACAGGGTCTGGACGGCTACACCTTC,CASSSQGLDGYTF
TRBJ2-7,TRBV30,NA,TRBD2,TGTGCCTGGCGAAAAAGCGGGACTCTACTCGAGCAGTACTTC,CAWRKSGTLLEQYF
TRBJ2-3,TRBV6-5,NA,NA,TGTGCCAGCAGTTACTCAGGGGGGGGCACAGATACGCAGTATTTT,CASSYSGGGTDTQYF
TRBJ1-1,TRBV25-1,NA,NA,TGTGCCAGCAGGAGCTCTAAGGGGGATTTTGGTGAAGCTTTCTTT,CASRSSKGDFGEAFF
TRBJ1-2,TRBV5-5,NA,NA,TGTGCCAGCAGCCCAGTGGGCCCCTATGGCTACACCTTC,CASSPVGPYGYTF
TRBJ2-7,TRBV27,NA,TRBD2,TGTGCCAGCAGTTTATATGGGGGGGACTACGAGCAGTACTTC,CASSLYGGDYEQYF
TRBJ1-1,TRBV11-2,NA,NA,TGTGCCAGCAGCCGCCCGGGAATTGCCGGAAACACTGAAGCTTTCTTT,CASSRPGIAGNTEAFF
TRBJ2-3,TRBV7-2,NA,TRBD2,TGTGCCAGCAGCCCCCGACCCACGGCGGGGGGACGGTATTTT,CASSPRPTAGGRYF
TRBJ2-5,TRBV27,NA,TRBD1,TGTGCCAGCAGGGGGCTTGGGACAGGGGAAGAGACCCAGTACTTC,CASRGLGTGEETQYF
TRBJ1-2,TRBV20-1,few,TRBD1,TGCAGTGCCTTCAACGGGACAGGATACACCTTC,CSAFNGTGYTF
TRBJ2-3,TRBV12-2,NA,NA,TGTGCAAGTCGCTTAAGAGAAAGGCCCAAGGAACTAGCCCCAGATACGCAGTATTTT,CASRLRERPKELAPDTQYF
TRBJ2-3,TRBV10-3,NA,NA,TGTGCCATCAGTGAGTCGATTGGACAGAAAAGCACAGATACGCAGTATTTT,CAISESIGQKSTDTQYF
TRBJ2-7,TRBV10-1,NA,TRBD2,TGCGCCAGCAGTGAGTCGCAGACTAGCGGGAGTCTGTACGAGCAGTACTTC,CASSESQTSGSLYEQYF
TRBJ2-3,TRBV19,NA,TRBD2,TGTGCCAGTAGTATAGGAGGCGGGACTAACACAGATACGCAGTATTTT,CASSIGGGTNTDTQYF
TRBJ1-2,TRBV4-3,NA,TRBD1,TGCGCCAGCAGCCAAGGGGCGGGACAGGGGCGCCCTGGCTACACCTTC,CASSQGAGQGRPGYTF
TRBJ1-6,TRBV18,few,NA,TGTGCCAGCTCACCAACCCCACCGGCAGGGGCCAGCAATAATTCACCCCTCCACTTT,CASSPTPPAGASNNSPLHF
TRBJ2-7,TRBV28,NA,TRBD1,TGTGCCAGCAGTCTCCAGGGGGCGTACGAGCAGTACTTC,CASSLQGAYEQYF
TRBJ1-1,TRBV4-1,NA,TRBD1,TGCGCCAGCAGCCTGACAGGGGGGGGTGGGGGCACTGAAGCTTTCTTT,CASSLTGGGGGTEAFF
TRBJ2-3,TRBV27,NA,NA,TGTGCCAGCAGTCCAAACGGGAGAGGGGATTTT,CASSPNGRGDF
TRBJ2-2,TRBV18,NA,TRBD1,TGTGCCAGCTCACCTAGTCCGGACAGGGGGAACACCGGGGAGCTGTTTTTT,CASSPSPDRGNTGELFF
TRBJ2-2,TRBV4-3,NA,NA,TGCGCCAGCAGCCAGCTCTCCAGCGAGAGGTCCGGGGAGCTGTTTTTT,CASSQLSSERSGELFF
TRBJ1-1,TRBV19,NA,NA,TGTGCCAGTAGCCCACACTCGACTCTCTTCGGAGCTTTCTTT,CASSPHSTLFGAFF